This is a list of T cell receptor beta chains from one sample in a study of CD8 T cells in Susac syndrome. TCRdb used MiXCR to reprocess the immunoSEQ multiplex PCR reads, holding one entry per CDR3 protein. This repertoire shows a few hundred thousand distinct CDR3 sequences, almost 85% found once; its top ten account for 0.21%. Specimen: CD8+ T cells from PBMCs. The receptors stem from a human donor with multiple sclerosis. CDR3s include the opening cysteine and the closing phenylalanine or tryptophan. A D gene is named only where the DNA matches it firmly. Not every row has a clone size; where given, it reads once, few, many or a size class.

j_call d_call v_call clone_size cdr3_aa cdr3_nt
TRBJ2-3 NA TRBV20-1 NA CSARDPRTVTPDTQYF TGCAGTGCTAGAGATCCCAGGACAGTAACCCCAGATACGCAGTATTTT
TRBJ2-7 NA TRBV27 NA CASSFDFPGVGSYEQYF TGTGCCAGCAGTTTCGACTTTCCCGGGGTGGGTTCCTACGAGCAGTACTTC
TRBJ2-7 NA TRBV25-1 NA CASSPRQATHTSYEQYF TGTGCCAGCAGTCCTCGACAGGCAACTCATACTTCCTACGAGCAGTACTTC
TRBJ1-5 NA TRBV28 NA CASARLASNQPQHF TGTGCCAGCGCCCGGCTGGCTAGCAATCAGCCCCAGCATTTT
TRBJ2-1 NA TRBV25-1 NA CASSEYPGAIDEQFF TGTGCCAGCAGTGAATATCCGGGGGCGATCGATGAGCAGTTCTTC
TRBJ2-1 TRBD2 TRBV5-4 NA CASSLGVLLAEDNEQFF TGTGCCAGCAGCTTGGGTGTATTACTAGCGGAAGACAATGAGCAGTTCTTC
TRBJ2-1 NA TRBV6-1 NA CASSDFNEQFF TGTGCCAGCAGTGATTTTAATGAGCAGTTCTTC
TRBJ1-3 NA TRBV30 NA CAGFRRGTGNTIYF TGTGCCGGTTTTCGGCGGGGCACGGGAAACACCATATATTTT
TRBJ2-7 TRBD1 TRBV2 NA CASSEALPGTGLYEQYF TGTGCCAGCAGTGAAGCGCTTCCGGGGACAGGACTTTACGAGCAGTACTTC
TRBJ2-7 NA TRBV7-6 NA CASSLALEQYF TGTGCCAGCAGCTTAGCGCTCGAGCAGTACTTC
TRBJ2-7 NA TRBV28 few CASSLGVTYEQYF TGTGCCAGCAGCTTAGGTGTCACCTACGAGCAGTACTTC
TRBJ2-5 TRBD1 TRBV5-6 NA CASSLVPGQGLETQYF TGTGCCAGCAGCTTGGTACCGGGACAGGGGTTAGAGACCCAGTACTTC
TRBJ1-1 TRBD1 TRBV6-2/TRBV6-3 NA CASSLGTGKITRNTEAFF TGTGCCAGCAGTCTCGGGACAGGAAAAATCACGAGGAACACTGAAGCTTTCTTT
TRBJ2-1 TRBD2 TRBV7-2 once CASSLEAGAYNEQFF TGTGCCAGCAGCTTAGAAGCGGGGGCATACAATGAGCAGTTCTTC
TRBJ1-5 NA TRBV15 NA CATSTEVGNQPQHF TGTGCCACGTCGACAGAGGTGGGCAATCAGCCCCAGCATTTT
TRBJ2-7 TRBD2 TRBV7-6 few CASSFTSGDHYEQYF TGTGCCAGCAGCTTTACTAGCGGGGACCACTACGAGCAGTACTTC
TRBJ2-5 NA TRBV20-1 NA CSALAAPLDPVGTQYF TGCAGTGCCCTTGCAGCTCCATTGGACCCGGTTGGGACCCAGTACTTC
TRBJ1-2 NA TRBV15 NA CATSSPAAPYGYTF TGTGCCACCAGCAGCCCTGCAGCGCCCTATGGCTACACCTTC
TRBJ1-1 NA TRBV19 NA CASGVGNTEAFF TGTGCCAGTGGAGTTGGGAACACTGAAGCTTTCTTT
TRBJ2-1 TRBD1 TRBV7-9 NA CASSLAGRGFDNEQFF TGTGCCAGCAGCTTAGCCGGCAGGGGGTTCGACAATGAGCAGTTCTTC
TRBJ2-1 NA TRBV18 NA CASSPGSGEELRPYNEQFF TGTGCCAGCTCTCCCGGATCTGGGGAGGAGCTTAGGCCGTACAATGAGCAGTTCTTC
TRBJ2-5 NA TRBV28 once CASSFPISAVPGTQYF TGTGCCAGCAGTTTCCCCATCTCAGCTGTTCCAGGGACCCAGTACTTC
TRBJ1-2 NA TRBV29-1 NA CSVPGVLGYTF TGCAGCGTTCCTGGGGTCCTAGGCTACACCTTC
TRBJ2-1 NA TRBV6-4 NA CASSDTSLYNEQFF TGTGCCAGCAGTGACACTAGCTTATACAATGAGCAGTTCTTC
TRBJ2-3 TRBD1 TRBV7-9 few CASSLLRDRFTDTQYF TGTGCCAGCAGCCTGCTCCGGGACAGGTTCACAGATACGCAGTATTTT
TRBJ1-3 NA TRBV28 NA CASSLPGAGNTIYF TGTGCCAGCAGTTTGCCCGGGGCCGGAAACACCATATATTTT
TRBJ2-1 NA TRBV15 NA CATSRVTGYEQFF TGTGCCACCAGCAGAGTTACGGGTTATGAGCAGTTCTTC
TRBJ2-1 NA TRBV28 NA CASSPDRVPQNEQFF TGTGCCAGCAGTCCCGACCGGGTCCCGCAGAATGAGCAGTTCTTC
TRBJ2-7 NA TRBV13 NA CASSPAGGWVSYEQYF TGTGCCAGCAGCCCCGCCGGCGGGTGGGTCTCCTACGAGCAGTACTTC
TRBJ2-7 NA TRBV20-1 NA CSVEGRDGSYEQYF TGCAGTGTAGAGGGACGGGACGGATCCTACGAGCAGTACTTC
TRBJ1-1 NA TRBV19 few CASSIYPGLNTEAFF TGTGCCAGTAGTATTTACCCAGGGTTGAACACTGAAGCTTTCTTT